The T cell receptor beta chain described here comes from a study of CD8 T cells in Susac syndrome. Study overall: Clinical remission applied to 8 or 9 sequenced Susac syndrome patients, and five or six had active disease.

Isolation of CD8+ and CD4+ T cells was performed negatively, whereas enrichment of TEMRA cells was done by FACS. The germline CDR1 and CDR2 sequences are SGHAT and FQDESV (reference sequence). Trimming cost V 3 bases and J 3 bases; bases outside gene matches: 2. The CDR3 has 14 residues. RNA totalling roughly 0.45 to 1 ug underwent reverse transcription with random hexamers. TCR beta CDR3 was amplified by immunoSEQ covering 54 Vbeta and 13 Jbeta. TCRdb re-called the immunoSEQ multiplex PCR reads with MiXCR, one entry per CDR3 protein. The sample shows just under 95,000 distinct CDR3 sequences, roughly 94% of them seen only once.

This clonotype was sampled from a human donor with Susac syndrome. The V and J genes are TRBV11-1 and TRBJ1-1; 9 nucleotides align to TRBD1. The source material was CD4+ T cells from PBMCs. For the CDR3, the DNA is TGTGCCAGCAGCTTGGACAGGGGCGACACTGAAGCTTTCTTT. It codes for CASSLDRGDTEAFF.